This T cell receptor (beta chain) was identified during a study of blood T cell repertoires in COVID-19. Study in general: The study drew acute and convalescent COVID-19 samples from the United States, Italy and Spain. T cells, B-cell-depleted T cells, or PBMCs provided the cDNA or gDNA that served as material.

This CDR3 is 16 amino acids long. V lost 5 bases and J lost 6; bases outside the gene matches: 13. Germline CDR1 and CDR2: PRHDT and FYEKMQ (reference sequence). Per the study methods: Nucleated cell number was recorded as an estimate derived from reference gene primer amplification. The method was immunoSEQ multiplex PCR; TCRdb's version includes in-frame clones alone and lacks a portion of them. From that table come the V and J calls and clone size; the DNA was used to work out D and trimming. The sample carries about 500,000 clones, nearly 90% recorded once. Enrolled during active infection, Seattle patients were then followed longitudinally.

The sample consisted of peripheral blood. The clonotype comes from a man younger than 35 with COVID-19, enrolled during active disease. The chain carries TRBV13 and TRBJ2-1; 7 nucleotides match TRBD2. The chain's CDR3 is CASSPRSAGVGNEQFF. CDR3 coding DNA: TGTGCCAGCAGCCCCCGGAGCGCGGGAGTGGGCAATGAGCAGTTCTTC.